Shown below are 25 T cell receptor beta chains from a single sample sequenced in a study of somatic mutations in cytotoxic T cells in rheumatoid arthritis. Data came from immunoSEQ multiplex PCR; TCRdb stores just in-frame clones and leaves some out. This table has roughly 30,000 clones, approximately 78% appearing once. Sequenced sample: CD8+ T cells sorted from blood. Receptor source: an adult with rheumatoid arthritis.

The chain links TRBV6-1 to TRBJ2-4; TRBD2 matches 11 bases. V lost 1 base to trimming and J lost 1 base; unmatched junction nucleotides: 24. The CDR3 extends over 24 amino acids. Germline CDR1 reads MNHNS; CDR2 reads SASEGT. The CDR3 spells CASSEEGTSRVRTPSGRAKNIQYF. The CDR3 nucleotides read TGTGCCAGCAGTGAAGAAGGGACAAGCCGAGTGCGTACTCCTAGCGGGAGGGCCAAAAACATTCAGTACTTC.

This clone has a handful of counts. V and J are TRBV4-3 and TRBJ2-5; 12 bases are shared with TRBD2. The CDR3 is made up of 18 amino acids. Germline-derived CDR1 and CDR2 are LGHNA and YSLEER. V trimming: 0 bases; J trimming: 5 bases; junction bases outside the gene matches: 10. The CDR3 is CASSQDPASGGAWETQYF. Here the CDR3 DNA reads TGCGCCAGCAGCCAAGACCCCGCTAGCGGGGGGGCGTGGGAGACCCAGTACTTC.

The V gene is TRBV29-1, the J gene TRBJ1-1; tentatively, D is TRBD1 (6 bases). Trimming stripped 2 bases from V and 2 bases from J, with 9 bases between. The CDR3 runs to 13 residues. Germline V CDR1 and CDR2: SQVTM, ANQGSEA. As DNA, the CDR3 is TGCAGCGTTGAACAGGGGCCCAACACTGAAGCTTTCTTT. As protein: CSVEQGPNTEAFF.

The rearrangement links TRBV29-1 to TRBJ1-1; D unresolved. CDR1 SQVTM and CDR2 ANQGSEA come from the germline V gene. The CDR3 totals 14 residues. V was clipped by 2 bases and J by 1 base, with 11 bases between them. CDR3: CSVERSTTNTEAFF. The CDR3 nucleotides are TGCAGCGTTGAAAGGTCCACGACGAACACTGAAGCTTTCTTT.

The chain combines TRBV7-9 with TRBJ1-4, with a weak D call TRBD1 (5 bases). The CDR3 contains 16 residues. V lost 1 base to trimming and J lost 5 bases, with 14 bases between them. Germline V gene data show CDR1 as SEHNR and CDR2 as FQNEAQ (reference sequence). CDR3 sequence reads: CASSLDGGTENEKLFF. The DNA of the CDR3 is TGTGCCAGCAGCTTAGACGGTGGGACCGAGAATGAAAAACTGTTTTTT.

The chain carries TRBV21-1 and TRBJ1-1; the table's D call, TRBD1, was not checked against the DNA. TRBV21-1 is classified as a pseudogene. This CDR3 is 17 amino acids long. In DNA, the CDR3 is TGTGCCAGCAGCAAAGCAACGGGGTCGACAGGGATCACTGAAGCTTTCTTT. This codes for CASSKATGSTGITEAFF.

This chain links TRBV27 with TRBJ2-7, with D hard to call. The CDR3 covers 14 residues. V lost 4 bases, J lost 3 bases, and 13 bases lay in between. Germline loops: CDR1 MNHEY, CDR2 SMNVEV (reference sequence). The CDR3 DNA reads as TGTGCCAGCAGTTCTCTAGGGCGCAGCTACGAGCAGTACTTC. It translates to CASSSLGRSYEQYF.

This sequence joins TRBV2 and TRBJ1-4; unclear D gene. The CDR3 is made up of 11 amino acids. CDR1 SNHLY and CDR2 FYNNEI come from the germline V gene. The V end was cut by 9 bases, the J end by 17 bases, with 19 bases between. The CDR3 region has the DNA TGTGCCAGTATGACCAGCTTACGCGGCTTTTTT. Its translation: CASMTSLRGFF.

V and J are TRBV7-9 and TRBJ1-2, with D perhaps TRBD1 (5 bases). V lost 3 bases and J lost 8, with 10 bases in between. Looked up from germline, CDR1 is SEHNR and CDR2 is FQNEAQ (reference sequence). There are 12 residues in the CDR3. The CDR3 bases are TGTGCCAGCAGCTTGGGACCGGAGGGCTACACCTTC. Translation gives CASSLGPEGYTF.

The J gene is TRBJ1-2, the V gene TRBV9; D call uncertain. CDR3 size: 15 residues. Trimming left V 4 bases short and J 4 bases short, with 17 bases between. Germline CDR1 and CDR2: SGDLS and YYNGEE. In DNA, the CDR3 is TGTGCCAGCAGCCTCTCCGACCAGTTGATCTATGGCTACACCTTC. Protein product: CASSLSDQLIYGYTF. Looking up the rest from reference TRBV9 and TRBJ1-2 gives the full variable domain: DSGVTQTPKHLITATGQRVTLRCSPRSGDLSVYWYQQSLDQGLQFLIQYYNGEERAKGNILERFSAQQFPDLHSELNLSSLELGDSALYFCASSLSDQLIYGYTFGSGTRLTVV.

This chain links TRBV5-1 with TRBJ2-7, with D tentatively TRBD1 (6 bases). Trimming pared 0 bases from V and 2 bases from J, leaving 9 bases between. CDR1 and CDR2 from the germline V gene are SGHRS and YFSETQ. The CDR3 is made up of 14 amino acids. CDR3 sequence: CASSLDRAPYEQYF. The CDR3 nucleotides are TGCGCCAGCAGCTTGGACAGGGCCCCCTACGAGCAGTACTTC. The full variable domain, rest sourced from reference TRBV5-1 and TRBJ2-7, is KAGVTQTPRYLIKTRGQQVTLSCSPISGHRSVSWYQQTPGQGLQFLFEYFSETQRNKGNFPGRFSGRQFSNSRSEMNVSTLELGDSALYLCASSLDRAPYEQYFGPGTRLTVT.

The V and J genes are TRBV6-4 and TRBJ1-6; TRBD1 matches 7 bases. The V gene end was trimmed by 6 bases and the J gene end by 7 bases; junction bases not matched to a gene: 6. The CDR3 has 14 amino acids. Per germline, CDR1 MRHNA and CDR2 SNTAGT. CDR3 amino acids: CASSPGQENSPLHF. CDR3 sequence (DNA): TGTGCCAGCAGCCCCGGACAGGAGAATTCACCCCTCCACTTT.

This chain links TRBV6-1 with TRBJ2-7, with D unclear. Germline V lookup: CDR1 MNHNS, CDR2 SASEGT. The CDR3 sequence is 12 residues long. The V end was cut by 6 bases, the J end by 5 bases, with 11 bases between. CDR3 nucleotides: TGTGCCAGCAGCCCAGGAAGGAACGAGCAGTACTTC. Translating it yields CASSPGRNEQYF.

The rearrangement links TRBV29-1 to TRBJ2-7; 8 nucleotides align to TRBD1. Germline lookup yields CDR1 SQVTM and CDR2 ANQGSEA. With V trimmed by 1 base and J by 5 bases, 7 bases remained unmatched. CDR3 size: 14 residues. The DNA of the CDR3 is TGCAGCGTTGAAGTCACCGGACAGGGCCACGAGCAGTACTTC. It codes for CSVEVTGQGHEQYF.

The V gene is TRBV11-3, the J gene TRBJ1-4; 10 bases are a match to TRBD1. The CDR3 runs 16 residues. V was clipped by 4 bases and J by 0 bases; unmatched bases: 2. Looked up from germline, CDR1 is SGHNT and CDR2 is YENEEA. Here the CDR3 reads CASSSGQGATNEKLFF. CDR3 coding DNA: TGTGCCAGCAGCTCCGGACAGGGGGCAACTAATGAAAAACTGTTTTTT.

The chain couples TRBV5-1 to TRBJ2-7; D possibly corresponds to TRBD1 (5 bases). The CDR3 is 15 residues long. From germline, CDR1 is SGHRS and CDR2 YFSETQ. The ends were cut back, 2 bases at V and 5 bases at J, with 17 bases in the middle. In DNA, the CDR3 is TGCGCCAGCAGCTTTGGGGCACCCCCTAGGGACGAGCAGTACTTC. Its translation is CASSFGAPPRDEQYF. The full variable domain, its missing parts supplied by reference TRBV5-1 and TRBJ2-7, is KAGVTQTPRYLIKTRGQQVTLSCSPISGHRSVSWYQQTPGQGLQFLFEYFSETQRNKGNFPGRFSGRQFSNSRSEMNVSTLELGDSALYLCASSFGAPPRDEQYFGPGTRLTVT.

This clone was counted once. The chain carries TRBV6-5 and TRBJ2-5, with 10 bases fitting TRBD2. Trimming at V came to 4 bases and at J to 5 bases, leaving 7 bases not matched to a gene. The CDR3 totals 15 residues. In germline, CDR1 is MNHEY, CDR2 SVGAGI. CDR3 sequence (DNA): TGTGCCAGCAGTTCCAGCGGGGGGGCGATTGAGACCCAGTACTTC. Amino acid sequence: CASSSSGGAIETQYF.

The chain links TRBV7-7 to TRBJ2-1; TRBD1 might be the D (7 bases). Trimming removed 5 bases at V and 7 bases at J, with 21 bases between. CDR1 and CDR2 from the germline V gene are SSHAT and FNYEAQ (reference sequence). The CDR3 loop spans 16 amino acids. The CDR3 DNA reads TGTGCCAGCAGCCCCAATCAGGGGGGAGGATTGAATGAGCAGTTCTTC. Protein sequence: CASSPNQGGGLNEQFF.

CDR3 nucleotide sequence: TGTGCCAGTGGACAGGGGGTCCAATACGAGCAGTACTTC. Protein sequence: CASGQGVQYEQYF. The chain links TRBV6-1 to TRBJ2-7; 10 positions agree with TRBD1. This CDR3 has 13 amino acids. CDR1 is MNHNS, CDR2 SASEGT, per germline. V lost 9 bases to trimming and J lost 4 bases; unmatched junction nucleotides: 6.

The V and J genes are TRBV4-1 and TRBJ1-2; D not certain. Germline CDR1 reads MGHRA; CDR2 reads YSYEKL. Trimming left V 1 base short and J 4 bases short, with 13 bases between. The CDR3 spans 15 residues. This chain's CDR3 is CASSQVERNSYGYTF. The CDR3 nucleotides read TGCGCCAGCAGCCAAGTGGAACGCAACTCCTATGGCTACACCTTC.

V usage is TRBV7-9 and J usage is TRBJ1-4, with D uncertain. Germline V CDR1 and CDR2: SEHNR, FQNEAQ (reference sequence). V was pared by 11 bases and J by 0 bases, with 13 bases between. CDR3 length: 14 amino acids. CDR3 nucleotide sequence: TGTGCCTGCCACGCCGACGCAACTAATGAAAAACTGTTTTTT. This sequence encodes CACHADATNEKLFF.

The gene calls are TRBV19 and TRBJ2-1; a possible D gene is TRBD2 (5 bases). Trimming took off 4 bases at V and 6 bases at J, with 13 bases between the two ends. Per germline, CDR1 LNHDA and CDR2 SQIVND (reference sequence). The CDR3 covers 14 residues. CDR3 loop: CASSKVGRANEQFF. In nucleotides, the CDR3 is TGTGCCAGTAGTAAGGTAGGGAGAGCCAATGAGCAGTTCTTC.

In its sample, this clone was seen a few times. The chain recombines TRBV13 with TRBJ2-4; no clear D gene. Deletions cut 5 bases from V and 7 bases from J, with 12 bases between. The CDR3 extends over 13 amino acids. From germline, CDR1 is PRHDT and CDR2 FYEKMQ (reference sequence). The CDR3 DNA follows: TGTGCCAGCAGCGCGTCAAATGGGAACATTCAGTACTTC. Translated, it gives CASSASNGNIQYF.

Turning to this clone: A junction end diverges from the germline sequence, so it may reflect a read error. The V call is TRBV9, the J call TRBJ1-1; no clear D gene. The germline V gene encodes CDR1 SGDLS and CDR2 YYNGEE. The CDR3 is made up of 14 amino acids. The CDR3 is CASGVGGPNTEAFF. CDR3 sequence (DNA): TGTGCCAGCGGCGTTGGAGGGCCGAACACTGAAGCTTTCTTT.

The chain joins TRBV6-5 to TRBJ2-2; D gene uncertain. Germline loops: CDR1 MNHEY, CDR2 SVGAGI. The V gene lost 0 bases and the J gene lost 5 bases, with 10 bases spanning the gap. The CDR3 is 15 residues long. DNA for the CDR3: TGTGCCAGCAGTTACTCGAATCCCAGTACCGGGGAGCTGTTTTTT. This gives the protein CASSYSNPSTGELFF.